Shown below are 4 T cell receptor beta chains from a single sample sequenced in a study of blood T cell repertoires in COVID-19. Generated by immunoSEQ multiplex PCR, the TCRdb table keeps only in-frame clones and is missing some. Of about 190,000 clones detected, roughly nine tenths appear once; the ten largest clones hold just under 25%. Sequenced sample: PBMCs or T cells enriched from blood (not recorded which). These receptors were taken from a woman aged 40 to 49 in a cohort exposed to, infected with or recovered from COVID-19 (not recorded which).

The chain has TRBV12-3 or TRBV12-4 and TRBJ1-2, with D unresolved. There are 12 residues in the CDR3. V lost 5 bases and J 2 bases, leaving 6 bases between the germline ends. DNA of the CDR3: TGTGCCAGCAGTCCCGTGAACTATGGCTACACCTTC. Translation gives CASSPVNYGYTF.

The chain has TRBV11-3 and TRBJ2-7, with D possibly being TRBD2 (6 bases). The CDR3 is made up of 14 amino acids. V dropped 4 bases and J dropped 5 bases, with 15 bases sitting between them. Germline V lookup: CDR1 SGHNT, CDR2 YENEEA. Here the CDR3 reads CASSSPGEADEQYF. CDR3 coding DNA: TGTGCCAGCAGCTCCCCGGGGGAAGCGGACGAGCAGTACTTC.

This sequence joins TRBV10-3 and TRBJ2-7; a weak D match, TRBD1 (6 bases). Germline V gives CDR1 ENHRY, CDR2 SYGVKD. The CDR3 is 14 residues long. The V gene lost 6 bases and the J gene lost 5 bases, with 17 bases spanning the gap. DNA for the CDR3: TGTGCCATCAGAGCCCCGGGACAAGGGAACGAGCAGTACTTC. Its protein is CAIRAPGQGNEQYF.

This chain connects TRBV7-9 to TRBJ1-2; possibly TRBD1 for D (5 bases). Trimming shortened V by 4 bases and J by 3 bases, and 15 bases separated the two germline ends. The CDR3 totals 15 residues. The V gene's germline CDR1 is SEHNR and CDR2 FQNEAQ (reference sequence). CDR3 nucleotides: TGTGCCAGCAGCTCCCCCGGTGGGGGGGACTATGGCTACACCTTC. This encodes CASSSPGGGDYGYTF.